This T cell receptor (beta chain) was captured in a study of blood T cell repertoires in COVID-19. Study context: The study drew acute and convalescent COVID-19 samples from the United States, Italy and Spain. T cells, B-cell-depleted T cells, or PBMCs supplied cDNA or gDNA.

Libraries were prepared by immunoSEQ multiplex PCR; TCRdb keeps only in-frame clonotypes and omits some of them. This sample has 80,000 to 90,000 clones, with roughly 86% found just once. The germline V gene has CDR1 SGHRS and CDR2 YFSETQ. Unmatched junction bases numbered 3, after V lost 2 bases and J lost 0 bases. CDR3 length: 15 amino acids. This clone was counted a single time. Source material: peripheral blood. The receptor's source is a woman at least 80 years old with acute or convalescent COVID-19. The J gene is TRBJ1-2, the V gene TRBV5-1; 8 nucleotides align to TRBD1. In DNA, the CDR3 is TGCGCCAGCAGCTTTGCACAGGGGGCTAACTATGGCTACACCTTC. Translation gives CASSFAQGANYGYTF. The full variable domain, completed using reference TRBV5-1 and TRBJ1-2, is KAGVTQTPRYLIKTRGQQVTLSCSPISGHRSVSWYQQTPGQGLQFLFEYFSETQRNKGNFPGRFSGRQFSNSRSEMNVSTLELGDSALYLCASSFAQGANYGYTFGSGTRLTVV.